Here is one T cell receptor beta chain with its context. Its antigen is not yet known. No base quality information exists; no much larger clone differs at one position. The donors belonged to the validation cohort of 90 to 150 subjects, which was separate from the roughly 700-subject first cohort. The germline V gene encodes CDR1 SGHVS and CDR2 FQNEAQ. Relative to germline, V is 5 bases shorter and J is 3 bases shorter, with 17 bases between their ends. From the cysteine up to the phenylalanine, the CDR3 has a length of 15 residues. Only the CDR3 part of the read is kept: 45 bases, read in frame from the first base. Receptor libraries were prepared by the immunoSEQ multiplex PCR assay. On the authors' methods: To diagnose cytomegalovirus status from the catalog of TCR beta chain sequences, a statistical classification framework was built. Imported from immuneACCESS, the table was reduced by TCRdb to in-frame sequences with V and J called. These copies leave out some clones; in studies compared against another copy, an unresolved V gene accounts for under half, and the cause of the remainder is not known. The DNA was the basis for D and trimming; V, J and clone size are from that table. Here the sample has roughly 240,000 clones; approximately 87% occur a single time. The ten largest clonotypes hold about 3% of the sample.

This sample is drawn from a study of cytomegalovirus exposure and HLA in healthy donors (dated by TCRdb to the late 2010s). Background on the whole study: The 666 repertoires of the first cohort and the 120 or so validation repertoires were produced on the same platform, according to a later analysis. Along with the roughly 670-subject first cohort, a separate validation cohort of over a hundred different subjects was used. The study combined high-throughput TCR immunosequencing, statistical association of individual TCRs with disease status, and machine learning to predict cytomegalovirus infection status. The aim of the study was to test whether cataloging public T cell receptors could identify signatures of past pathogen exposure. Results the study describes overall, beyond this receptor: A later analysis found that TCRs clustered in the first cohort also tended to co-occur in the 120 validation repertoires, with more than 90% of cluster scores above 0. Cytomegalovirus status was reported to be diagnosed by the classifier with high specificity and sensitivity in both the original and validation cohorts. It was suggested by the authors that the approach could potentially be generalized to other disease states and immunological phenotypes. The study gave a list of 150 to 200 TCR beta chains associated with cytomegalovirus. In vitro tests confirmed that a few of the cytomegalovirus-associated TCR beta chains recognize cytomegalovirus antigens. A later analysis had no HLA typing for the validation cohort, so co-occurrence there was scored across all 110 or so repertoires. Most TCR sequences were seen in very few donors, while some public TCRs were found in many individuals.

Source material: PBMCs. This receptor was identified in a man between 18 and 35 years old in good health and CMV-seronegative. The rearranged segments are TRBV7-8 and TRBJ2-7; possibly the D gene is TRBD2, per 6 matching bases. Here the CDR3 is given as CASSPQGRGLYEQYF. The nucleotides are TGTGCCAGCAGCCCCCAAGGACGGGGACTCTACGAGCAGTACTTC.